The T cell receptor (beta chain) under discussion was sequenced for a study of T cell repertoires in cytomegalovirus infection. About the research overall: TCR beta signatures that were public indicated CMV infection and matching HLA type.

A single record per CDR3 protein comes from TCRdb applying MiXCR to the reads. The sample lists about 120,000 distinct CDR3 sequences, 9.5% to 13% occurring once. This CDR3 is 14 amino acids long. V dropped 7 bases and J dropped 8 bases, with 23 bases sitting between them. CDR1 and CDR2 (germline): SQVTM, ANQGSEA. As regards this clonotype: Its matching antigen is unknown.

The receptor comes from a human donor in good health (CMV status not recorded). Some clones in this sample may be carry-over from other donors' samples. Sequencing input: PBMCs, sequenced either directly or after in vitro stimulation (not recorded which). V gene TRBV29-1 combines with J gene TRBJ1-2, with a tentative D call TRBD1 (5 bases). The CDR3 nucleotides read TGCAGCGCTACCTTAATCGGAGGGGCAGAGGGCTACACCTTC. It is translated as CSATLIGGAEGYTF.